This entry lists 12 T cell receptor beta chains sequenced from one sample in a study of shared clonotypes between healthy human individuals (dated by TCRdb to about 2020). The library was prepared using the immunoSEQ multiplex PCR assay. Held by TCRdb, this immuneACCESS table contains in-frame sequences only and omits some clones. Under half of the omission traces to an unresolved V gene where checked; the cause of the rest is unknown. Present in this sample are hundreds of thousands of clones, over 90% of which were seen just once. Under 30% of the sample belongs to the ten largest clones. For the CD8 naive samples, CD45RO-negative cells were positively selected for CCR7, yielding a CD45RA+CCR7+ population from which TemRA cells were excluded. Sequenced material: naive CD8+ T cells sorted from blood. The cell subset or site label, as the study defines it: CD45RA+CCR7+. These receptors came from a man aged 25-45 years in good health.

The chain carries TRBV4-1 and TRBJ2-1, with D perhaps given as TRBD1 or TRBD2 (5 bases each). This CDR3 spans 13 amino acids. Trimming took off 1 base at V and 10 bases at J, with 11 bases between the two ends. The V gene's germline CDR1 is MGHRA and CDR2 YSYEKL. The CDR3 DNA is TGCGCCAGCAGCCAAGCTGAGGGGCGGGAGCAGTTCTTC. Amino acids: CASSQAEGREQFF.

The chain recombines TRBV11-2 with TRBJ2-7, with TRBD2 matching 8 bases. The CDR3 is made up of 15 amino acids. Germline values: CDR1 SGHAT, CDR2 FQNNGV. After removal of 5 bases from V and 3 bases from J, the junction contained 9 bases not matched to a gene. The CDR3 loop is CASSAPRAGDYEQYF. As DNA, the CDR3 is TGTGCCAGCAGCGCACCCCGAGCGGGGGACTACGAGCAGTACTTC.

CDR3 nucleotides: TGTGCCAGCAGCCGAGGGTGGACCGGGGAGCTGTTTTTT. Its translation: CASSRGWTGELFF. The genes are TRBV13 and TRBJ2-2; tentatively, D is TRBD2 (5 bases). Germline V gene data show CDR1 as PRHDT and CDR2 as FYEKMQ (reference sequence). Trimming cost V 5 bases and J 5 bases, with 9 bases left between them. CDR3 size: 13 residues.

This clone was recorded only once. The rearrangement joins TRBV27 to TRBJ2-1; D unresolved. Germline CDR1 reads MNHEY; CDR2 reads SMNVEV (reference sequence). Trimming cost V 4 bases and J 9 bases, with 13 bases left between them. The CDR3 has 13 amino acids. CDR3 sequence: CASSYSKGTEQFF. The CDR3 DNA reads TGTGCCAGCAGTTATTCGAAAGGCACTGAGCAGTTCTTC.

V gene TRBV7-6 combines with J gene TRBJ2-5; 8 bases are shared with TRBD2. V lost 5 bases and J lost 2; bases outside the gene matches: 7. The CDR3 extends over 15 amino acids. Germline V gene sequence: CDR1 SGHVS, CDR2 FNYEAQ. The CDR3 nucleotides read TGTGCCAGCAGCGGCGGGACTAGATATCAAGAGACCCAGTACTTC. Encoded protein: CASSGGTRYQETQYF.

V and J are TRBV5-6 and TRBJ2-7, with no clear D. This CDR3 is built from 12 residues. The germline V gene encodes CDR1 SGHDT and CDR2 YYEEEE. Trimming shortened V by 4 bases and J by 4 bases, and 9 bases separated the two germline ends. The CDR3 DNA reads as TGTGCCAGCAGCGTCCTCTCGTACGAGCAGTACTTC. Translated: CASSVLSYEQYF.

The V and J genes are TRBV2 and TRBJ2-5; TRBD1 matches 11 bases. Trimming cost V 3 bases and J 5 bases; bases outside gene matches: 14. The CDR3 has 18 amino acids. Germline-derived CDR1 and CDR2 are SNHLY and FYNNEI. The CDR3 here is CASSETGTGGIGLETQYF. CDR3 DNA sequence: TGTGCCAGCAGTGAGACCGGGACAGGGGGGATCGGATTGGAGACCCAGTACTTC.

The table lists this clone with a count of one. This chain connects TRBV2 to TRBJ2-1; 16 nucleotides match TRBD2. V trimming: 4 bases; J trimming: 7 bases; junction bases outside the gene matches: 4. Germline V lookup: CDR1 SNHLY, CDR2 FYNNEI. This CDR3 is built from 16 residues. The CDR3, as DNA: TGTGCCAGCAGTGCCCGGGGACTAGCGGGAGGGAATGAGCAGTTCTTC. This codes for CASSARGLAGGNEQFF.

In its sample, this clone was seen once. The chain couples TRBV19 to TRBJ1-1, with TRBD1 as a possible D gene (5 bases). The CDR3 spans 18 residues. Germline V gene data show CDR1 as LNHDA and CDR2 as SQIVND (reference sequence). The ends were cut back, 3 bases at V and 3 bases at J, with 23 bases in the middle. This CDR3 reads CASSIGVLGDLEDTEAFF. CDR3 nucleotides: TGTGCCAGTAGTATTGGAGTCCTGGGGGACCTAGAGGACACTGAAGCTTTCTTT. The variable domain in full, completed from reference TRBV19 and TRBJ1-1, reads DGGITQSPKYLFRKEGQNVTLSCEQNLNHDAMYWYRQDPGQGLRLIYYSQIVNDFQKGDIAEGYSVSREKKESFPLTVTSAQKNPTAFYLCASSIGVLGDLEDTEAFFGQGTRLTVV.

The V and J genes are TRBV1 and TRBJ2-7; the DNA was not compared with TRBD1, the D call given in the table. TRBV1 is assigned pseudogene status. This CDR3 comprises 17 residues. CDR3 region: CTSSQDRGQGSSYEQYF. The CDR3 DNA is TGCACCAGCAGCCAAGATAGAGGCCAGGGAAGCTCCTACGAGCAGTACTTC.

The gene calls are TRBV7-6 and TRBJ2-3; 12 nucleotides agree with TRBD2. V lost 6 bases, J lost 6 bases, and 7 bases stayed unmatched. The CDR3 is 15 amino acids. Germline loops: CDR1 SGHVS, CDR2 FNYEAQ. This CDR3 is CASRLTSGRLDTQYF. The CDR3 DNA is TGTGCCAGCAGACTGACTAGCGGGAGATTGGATACGCAGTATTTT.

V gene TRBV27 combines with J gene TRBJ2-4, with 10 bases fitting TRBD2. CDR1 MNHEY and CDR2 SMNVEV come from the germline V gene (reference sequence). V was pared by 6 bases and J by 5 bases, with 7 bases of the junction left unmatched. CDR3 size: 15 residues. Here the CDR3 reads CASSQVLAGENIQYF. CDR3 DNA: TGTGCCAGCAGCCAGGTCCTAGCGGGAGAAAACATTCAGTACTTC.